These 32 T cell receptor gamma chains came from one sample sequenced in a study of Vδ1+ human thymocytes. Whole-study results and caveats: Thymic TRG and TRD repertoires appeared highly polyclonal, with Gaussian CDR3 length distributions.

These receptors have no known antigen. The template was reverse-transcribed extracted RNA. The CDR3 regions were amplified by multiplex PCR from V-gene primers to a constant-region primer. TCRdb reanalyzed the multiplex PCR reads using CATT. The table shows 9,000 or so gamma-chain clones, with approximately 51% occurring only once. The sample consisted of Vdelta1+ gamma-delta thymocytes from the thymus. As to subset: FACS-sorted CD3+ TCRalphabeta- TCRVdelta1+ TCRVdelta2- thymocytes. The receptors were sampled from a girl in the first two years of life who had congenital heart surgery.

This clone was observed a handful of times. The chain combines TRGV2 with TRGJ1 or TRGJ2. The J gene is not listed in TCRdb, so it was assigned here from a DNA match to germline. The CDR3 is made up of 15 amino acids. J gave up 3 bases and V 1 base, and 9 bases lay outside the gene matches. The germline V gene encodes CDR1 EGSNGY and CDR2 YDSYNSKV. The CDR3 DNA reads as TGTGCCACCTGGGACGGAACCCCATTTTATTATAAGAAACTCTTT. Its translation is CATWDGTPFYYKKLF.

V is TRGV9 and J is TRGJP2. No J gene was available from TCRdb, and it was assigned here by a germline match of the DNA. After removal of 0 bases from V and 1 base from J, the junction contained 2 bases not matched to a gene. From germline, CDR1 is GITISATS and CDR2 ISYDGTV (reference sequence). This CDR3 spans 15 amino acids. The CDR3 coding sequence is TGTGCCTTGTGGGAGGTGGGTAGTAGTGATTGGATCAAGACGTTT. Protein sequence: CALWEVGSSDWIKTF.

This clone appeared a few times. This chain connects TRGV8 to TRGJ1 or TRGJ2. Matching the DNA to germline supplied the J gene, which TCRdb does not give. V was clipped by 2 bases and J by 9 bases; unmatched bases: 7. Germline CDR1 VENAVY, CDR2 YDSYNSRV. This CDR3 region has 12 residues. The CDR3 region is CATWDKGSKKLF. The CDR3 DNA sequence: TGTGCCACCTGGGATAAAGGGAGTAAGAAACTCTTT.

To note about this clone: The sample carries other DNA sequences with the same CDR3. V and J are TRGV4 and TRGJ1 or TRGJ2. The J gene, missing from TCRdb, was assigned here through DNA to germline matching. Germline assignment: CDR1 EGSTGY and CDR2 YDSYTSSV. J lost 3 bases, V lost 1 base, and 3 bases had no gene match. The CDR3 sequence is 13 residues long. In DNA form, the CDR3 reads TGTGCCACCTGGGATGGTTCTTATTATAAGAAACTCTTT. Its protein product is CATWDGSYYKKLF.

V usage is TRGV2 and J usage is TRGJ1 or TRGJ2. TCRdb lists no J gene, so it was determined here by aligning the DNA to germline. This CDR3 spans 13 amino acids. V was pared by 0 bases and J by 5 bases, with 4 bases of the junction left unmatched. The germline V gene has CDR1 EGSNGY and CDR2 YDSYNSKV. CDR3 in amino acids: CATWDGGDYKKLF. The CDR3 bases are TGTGCCACCTGGGACGGGGGGGATTATAAGAAACTCTTT.

Only one count was recorded for this clone. The chain links TRGV9 to TRGJP1. The J gene is absent in TCRdb and was assigned here via DNA matching to germline. The trim removed 1 base at V and 0 bases at J, leaving 8 bases unmatched. Germline-derived CDR1 and CDR2 are GITISATS and ISYDGTV (reference sequence). The CDR3 is 17 amino acids. The CDR3 protein is CALWEVRIHTTGWFKIF. For the CDR3, the DNA is TGTGCCTTGTGGGAGGTCCGTATTCATACCACTGGTTGGTTCAAGATATTT.

The count of this clone is one. The J gene is TRGJ1 or TRGJ2, the V gene TRGV8. Here the J gene was assigned by germline matching of the DNA, as TCRdb has none. This CDR3 is built from 11 residues. From germline, CDR1 is VENAVY and CDR2 YDSYNSRV. V dropped 3 bases and J dropped 8; count of bases not matched to a gene: 4. In DNA form, the CDR3 reads TGTGCCACCTGGGATGGTAATAAGAAACTCTTT. Translated: CATWDGNKKLF.

The gene calls are TRGV9 and TRGJ1 or TRGJ2. The J gene, missing from TCRdb, was assigned here through DNA to germline matching. Germline trimming cut 3 bases from V and 10 bases from J; bases unmatched to any gene: 12. This CDR3 spans 13 amino acids. Per germline, CDR1 GITISATS and CDR2 ISYDGTV (reference sequence). This chain's CDR3 is CALWEHTPGKKLF. The DNA of the CDR3 is TGTGCCTTGTGGGAGCATACCCCCGGGAAGAAACTCTTT.

This clone was seen only a few times. This sequence joins TRGV2 and TRGJ1 or TRGJ2. TCRdb lists no J gene, so it was determined here by aligning the DNA to germline. Germline V lookup: CDR1 EGSNGY, CDR2 YDSYNSKV. This CDR3 spans 12 amino acids. The ends lost 0 bases at V and 8 bases at J; junction bases unmatched: 4. Here the CDR3 DNA reads TGTGCCACCTGGGACGGGCGGGATAAGAAACTCTTT. Translated, it gives CATWDGRDKKLF.

This clone has only a few counts. The sample holds other DNA sequences that translate to the same CDR3. V is TRGV2 and J is TRGJ1 or TRGJ2. Because TCRdb records no J gene, it was assigned here through a match of the DNA to germline. Germline V gene data show CDR1 as EGSNGY and CDR2 as YDSYNSKV. Unmatched junction bases numbered 6, after V lost 0 bases and J lost 7 bases. This CDR3 comprises 13 residues. The DNA for the CDR3 is TGTGCCACCTGGGACGGGTTACGCTATAAGAAACTCTTT. Protein sequence: CATWDGLRYKKLF.

V is TRGV3 and J is TRGJ1 or TRGJ2. No J segment appears in TCRdb, so it was assigned here by matching the sequence to germline. Germline-derived CDR1 and CDR2 are VTNTFY and YDVSTARD (reference sequence). This CDR3 has 14 residues. After removal of 0 bases from V and 6 bases from J, the junction contained 8 bases not matched to a gene. CDR3 amino acids: CATWDRRPGYKKLF. CDR3 sequence (DNA): TGTGCCACCTGGGACAGGCGGCCGGGTTATAAGAAACTCTTT.

Concerning this clone: Additional DNA sequences in this sample encode the identical CDR3. The rearrangement uses TRGV9 and TRGJ1 or TRGJ2. TCRdb carries no J gene annotation; the J gene was assigned here by matching the DNA with germline. Germline loops: CDR1 GITISATS, CDR2 ISYDGTV (reference sequence). V lost 3 bases and J lost 4; bases outside the gene matches: 6. The CDR3 totals 13 residues. CDR3 sequence: CALWEPLYYKKLF. The CDR3 nucleotides read TGTGCCTTGTGGGAGCCGTTATATTATAAGAAACTCTTT.

J is TRGJ1 or TRGJ2 and V is TRGV8. The J gene comes from matching the DNA to germline here; TCRdb lacks it. CDR3 length: 13 residues. V shed 3 bases, J shed 2 bases, and the junction held 4 bases outside the gene matches. Per germline, CDR1 VENAVY and CDR2 YDSYNSRV. This CDR3 is CATWDGHYYKKLF. The CDR3 nucleotides read TGTGCCACCTGGGATGGCCATTATTATAAGAAACTCTTT.

This clone was recorded a few times. The V gene is TRGV8, the J gene TRGJ1 or TRGJ2. This CDR3 contains 11 residues. CDR1 VENAVY and CDR2 YDSYNSRV come from the germline V gene. V shed 3 bases, J shed 7 bases, and the junction held 3 bases outside the gene matches. The CDR3 region has the DNA TGTGCCACCTGGGATTGGTATAAGAAACTCTTT. Its translation is CATWDWYKKLF.

The rearrangement uses TRGV4 and TRGJP2. Assignment of the J gene here rests on matching the DNA to germline, because TCRdb gives none. Germline V gene sequence: CDR1 EGSTGY, CDR2 YDSYTSSV. The V gene end was trimmed by 2 bases and the J gene end by 8 bases; junction bases not matched to a gene: 11. This CDR3 is 15 amino acids long. The CDR3 sequence is CATWDEGIGDWIKTF. The CDR3 nucleotides read TGTGCCACCTGGGATGAGGGAATAGGGGATTGGATCAAGACGTTT.

The V gene call reads TRGV4; no J gene was called. Germline V gene data show CDR1 as EGSTGY and CDR2 as YDSYTSSV. This CDR3 contains 11 residues. The CDR3 sequence is CATWDGLLKLF. CDR3 sequence (DNA): TGTGCCACCTGGGATGGGCTGTTAAAACTCTTT.

In the case of this clone: An end of the junction does not agree with germline; a read error may underlie this. The chain links TRGV9 to TRGJ1 or TRGJ2. The CDR3 runs to 12 residues. Looked up from germline, CDR1 is GITISATS and CDR2 is ISYDGTV (reference sequence). The CDR3 sequence is CALWANYHKKLF. The CDR3 DNA sequence: TGTGCCTTGTGGGCGAATTATCATAAGAAACTCTTT.

This rearrangement joins TRGV8 to TRGJP2. Matching the DNA to germline supplied the J gene, which TCRdb does not give. The ends lost 3 bases at V and 5 bases at J; junction bases unmatched: 3. Per germline, CDR1 VENAVY and CDR2 YDSYNSRV. This CDR3 is 13 amino acids long. The CDR3 DNA follows: TGTGCCACCTGGGATTTGAGTGATTGGATCAAGACGTTT. This encodes CATWDLSDWIKTF.

The rearrangement links TRGV3 to TRGJ1 or TRGJ2. TCRdb offers no J gene call, so here the DNA was matched to germline to obtain one. The germline V gene has CDR1 VTNTFY and CDR2 YDVSTARD (reference sequence). V shed 0 bases and J 2 bases; nucleotides not matched to a gene: 19. This CDR3 comprises 19 residues. CDR3 in DNA: TGTGCCACCTGGGACAGGCCGCGATCGGGAATGGGCGATTATTATAAGAAACTCTTT. Translation: CATWDRPRSGMGDYYKKLF.

V is TRGV5 and J is TRGJ1 or TRGJ2. TCRdb supplies no J gene; here it was assigned by aligning the nucleotide sequence to germline. V trimming: 1 base; J trimming: 0 bases; junction bases outside the gene matches: 3. CDR3 length: 14 amino acids. CDR1 and CDR2 from the germline V gene are VINAFY and YDVSNSKD. The chain's CDR3 is CATWDSANYYKKLF. The CDR3 DNA is TGTGCCACCTGGGACAGCGCGAATTATTATAAGAAACTCTTT.

Comment on this clone: The same CDR3 arises from other DNA sequences in this sample as well. V and J are TRGV2 and TRGJ1 or TRGJ2. The J gene, not given by TCRdb, was assigned here from a germline match of the nucleotide sequence. Germline-derived CDR1 and CDR2 are EGSNGY and YDSYNSKV. The CDR3 covers 12 residues. V dropped 1 base and J dropped 8; count of bases not matched to a gene: 5. Here the CDR3 DNA reads TGTGCCACCTGGGACGGCCCCCATAAGAAACTCTTT. Translation: CATWDGPHKKLF.

This sequence joins TRGV9 and TRGJ1 or TRGJ2. Matching the DNA to germline supplied the J gene, which TCRdb does not give. This CDR3 region has 11 residues. The V gene end was trimmed by 5 bases and the J gene end by 7 bases; junction bases not matched to a gene: 5. From germline, CDR1 is GITISATS and CDR2 ISYDGTV (reference sequence). The CDR3 nucleotides read TGTGCCTTGTGGGGCCGCTATAAGAAACTCTTT. Translated: CALWGRYKKLF.

The V call is TRGV3, the J call TRGJP2. Germline assignment: CDR1 VTNTFY and CDR2 YDVSTARD (reference sequence). The CDR3 runs to 12 residues. With 3 bases clipped from V and 10 bases from J, the junction kept 5 bases outside the gene matches. The CDR3 DNA reads TGTGCCACCTGGGACGGTGCTTGGATCAAGACGTTT. It codes for CATWDGAWIKTF.

By sample share, this clone is large (0.1 to 1%). The chain has TRGV8 and TRGJP2. The ends lost 1 base at V and 4 bases at J; junction bases unmatched: 0. Looked up from germline, CDR1 is VENAVY and CDR2 is YDSYNSRV. The length of the CDR3 is 13 residues. The CDR3, as DNA: TGTGCCACCTGGGATAGTAGTGATTGGATCAAGACGTTT. This sequence encodes CATWDSSDWIKTF.

This clone has just one count. V and J are TRGV2 and TRGJ1 or TRGJ2. The J gene was missing in TCRdb and was found by matching the end of the DNA to germline. J gave up 12 bases and V 0 bases, and 14 bases lay outside the gene matches. The germline V gene has CDR1 EGSNGY and CDR2 YDSYNSKV. CDR3 length equals 14 residues. CDR3 DNA sequence: TGTGCCACCTGGGACGGGCACCCGCGGGGGGGGAAACTCTTT. The encoded protein is CATWDGHPRGGKLF.

This clone was seen only once. The chain links TRGV5 to TRGJ1 or TRGJ2. As TCRdb names no J gene, one was assigned here on the basis of a DNA match to germline. J was trimmed by 12 bases and V by 0 bases; bases with no gene match: 5. The CDR3 spans 11 residues. Germline CDR1 VINAFY, CDR2 YDVSNSKD. CDR3 DNA sequence: TGTGCCACCTGGGACAGGCCTAGGAAACTCTTT. Translated: CATWDRPRKLF.

This chain links TRGV2 with TRGJ1 or TRGJ2. Because TCRdb records no J gene, it was assigned here through a match of the DNA to germline. V was pared by 0 bases and J by 7 bases, with 9 bases of the junction left unmatched. The CDR3 is made up of 14 amino acids. CDR1 and CDR2 from the germline V gene are EGSNGY and YDSYNSKV. CDR3 loop: CATWDGPMEYKKLF. The DNA of the CDR3 is TGTGCCACCTGGGACGGGCCGATGGAGTATAAGAAACTCTTT.

The rearrangement joins TRGV2 to TRGJ1 or TRGJ2. The J gene was not available in TCRdb and was assigned here by matching the DNA to germline segments. V dropped 3 bases and J dropped 5; count of bases not matched to a gene: 7. The CDR3 sequence is 13 residues long. Germline CDR1 reads EGSNGY; CDR2 reads YDSYNSKV. For the CDR3, the DNA is TGTGCCACCTGGGACCAATGGAATTATAAGAAACTCTTT. Protein: CATWDQWNYKKLF.

V gene TRGV3 combines with J gene TRGJ1 or TRGJ2. The J gene is absent in TCRdb and was assigned here via DNA matching to germline. Germline CDR1 VTNTFY, CDR2 YDVSTARD (reference sequence). Germline trimming cut 3 bases from V and 2 bases from J; bases unmatched to any gene: 4. The CDR3 is made up of 13 amino acids. The CDR3 DNA is TGTGCCACCTGGGACCTGGATTATTATAAGAAACTCTTT. The encoded protein is CATWDLDYYKKLF.

V gene TRGV9 combines with J gene TRGJP. TCRdb lists no J gene, so it was determined here by aligning the DNA to germline. Losses at the gene ends were 2 bases for V and 7 bases for J; bases not matched to a gene: 17. CDR3 length: 20 amino acids. Germline assignment: CDR1 GITISATS and CDR2 ISYDGTV (reference sequence). The CDR3 DNA sequence: TGTGCCTTGTGGGAGGGCTCAGGCCCTGTGACGGAGTTGGGCAAAAAAATCAAGGTATTT. This sequence encodes CALWEGSGPVTELGKKIKVF.

This clone was seen only a few times. This sequence joins TRGV9 and TRGJ1 or TRGJ2. Germline-derived CDR1 and CDR2 are GITISATS and ISYDGTV (reference sequence). This CDR3 is built from 13 residues. V lost 5 bases to trimming and J lost 3 bases; unmatched junction nucleotides: 7. The CDR3 region has the DNA TGTGCCTTGTGGGGCCACTCTTATTATAAGAAACTCTTT. This gives the protein CALWGHSYYKKLF.

This clone was counted between two and nine times. The V call is TRGV8, the J call TRGJ1 or TRGJ2. The J gene is absent in TCRdb and was assigned here via DNA matching to germline. CDR1 and CDR2 from the germline V gene are VENAVY and YDSYNSRV. This CDR3 is 14 amino acids long. The ends lost 0 bases at V and 12 bases at J; junction bases unmatched: 14. The CDR3 DNA is TGTGCCACCTGGGATAGGCCCCCGGCCGTGGGGAAACTCTTT. As protein: CATWDRPPAVGKLF.